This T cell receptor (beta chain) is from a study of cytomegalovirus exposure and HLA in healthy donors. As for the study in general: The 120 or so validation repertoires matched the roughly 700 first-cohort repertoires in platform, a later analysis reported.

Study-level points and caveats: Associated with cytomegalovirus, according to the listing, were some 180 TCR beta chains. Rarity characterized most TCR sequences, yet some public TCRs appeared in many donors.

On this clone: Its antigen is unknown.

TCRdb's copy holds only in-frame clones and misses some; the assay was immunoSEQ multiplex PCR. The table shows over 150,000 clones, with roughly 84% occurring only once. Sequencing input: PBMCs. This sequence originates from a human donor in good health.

The CDR3 spells CAWAKGPTREQYF. The DNA for the CDR3 is TGTGCCTGGGCAAAGGGGCCGACCCGCGAGCAGTACTTC. This rearrangement joins TRBV30 to TRBJ2-7; TRBD1 is a possible D gene (5 bases). This CDR3 is built from 13 residues. Germline V gives CDR1 GTSNPN, CDR2 SVGIG (reference sequence). Trimming shortened V by 5 bases and J by 6 bases, and 17 bases separated the two germline ends.